The clone carrying this TCR beta chain came up many times. The CDR3 loop spans 17 amino acids. J was trimmed by 2 bases and V by 3 bases; bases with no gene match: 10. Template switching introduced a universal primer site, and the cDNA bore unique molecular identifiers. TCRdb re-called the 5' RACE reads through MiXCR, storing one row per CDR3 protein. The sample consists of 400,000 to 650,000 distinct CDR3 sequences, approximately 22% of them appearing once. The sample comes from a study of identical twins. These same records also appear under a second study, on T cells expressing NK-cell markers. That study reports: Among eight sequenced donors, seven carried HCMV seropositivity while one was seronegative.

This clonotype originated in a woman younger than 30 in good health. The chain links TRBV12-3 or TRBV12-4 to TRBJ2-3; 8 bases map to TRBD2. Sequencing input: CD4+ T cells sorted from blood. Here the CDR3 reads CASSFEPGLGNTDTQYF. Here the CDR3 DNA reads TGTGCCAGCAGTTTCGAGCCGGGACTAGGGAACACAGATACGCAGTATTTT.